This paragraph reports one T cell receptor (beta chain). The data derive from a study of blood T cell repertoires in COVID-19. Looking at the study overall: Donors in the United States, Italy and Spain gave samples during acute or convalescent COVID-19. T cells, B-cell-depleted T cells, or PBMCs supplied cDNA or gDNA.

V trimming: 4 bases; J trimming: 5 bases; junction bases outside the gene matches: 3. CDR1 and CDR2 from the germline V gene are SGHDN and FVKESK. This CDR3 has 13 residues. Measured with immunoSEQ multiplex PCR; TCRdb has only the in-frame clones, and not every one. The data show 95,000 to 100,000 clones, 70% to 90% seen once. The J gene is TRBJ1-1, the V gene TRBV14; 8 bases agree with TRBD1. This TCR was sampled from a woman in her twenties or thirties with acute or convalescent COVID-19. Source material: peripheral blood. The CDR3 coding sequence is TGTGCCAGCAGCCTTACAGGGGGGACTGAAGCTTTCTTT. Its translation is CASSLTGGTEAFF. Based on the CDR3 plus reference TRBV14 and TRBJ1-1, the full variable domain is EAGVTQFPSHSVIEKGQTVTLRCDPISGHDNLYWYRRVMGKEIKFLLHFVKESKQDESGMPNNRFLAERTGGTYSTLKVQPAELEDSGVYFCASSLTGGTEAFFGQGTRLTVV.